Sequencing of this TCR beta chain was carried out in a study of response to subunit inactivated influenza vaccine. This clonotype appeared many times. TCRdb independently ran MiXCR on the RT-PCR reads; one entry per CDR3 protein. The table records 450,000 to 600,000 distinct CDR3 sequences, more than 7% of them present only once. Germline-derived CDR1 and CDR2 are SGHTA and FQGNSA. This CDR3 is built from 14 residues. V lost 0 bases to trimming and J lost 4 bases, with 6 bases between them. The TCR sequence derives from a man between 50 and 69 years old who received an inactivated influenza vaccine. This sequence joins TRBV7-2 and TRBJ2-2; unclear D gene. The sample was PBMCs from blood, taken approximately 25 months after vaccination. CDR3 coding DNA: TGTGCCAGCAGCTTAGCTCTCGTCACCGGGGAGCTGTTTTTT. This sequence encodes CASSLALVTGELFF.